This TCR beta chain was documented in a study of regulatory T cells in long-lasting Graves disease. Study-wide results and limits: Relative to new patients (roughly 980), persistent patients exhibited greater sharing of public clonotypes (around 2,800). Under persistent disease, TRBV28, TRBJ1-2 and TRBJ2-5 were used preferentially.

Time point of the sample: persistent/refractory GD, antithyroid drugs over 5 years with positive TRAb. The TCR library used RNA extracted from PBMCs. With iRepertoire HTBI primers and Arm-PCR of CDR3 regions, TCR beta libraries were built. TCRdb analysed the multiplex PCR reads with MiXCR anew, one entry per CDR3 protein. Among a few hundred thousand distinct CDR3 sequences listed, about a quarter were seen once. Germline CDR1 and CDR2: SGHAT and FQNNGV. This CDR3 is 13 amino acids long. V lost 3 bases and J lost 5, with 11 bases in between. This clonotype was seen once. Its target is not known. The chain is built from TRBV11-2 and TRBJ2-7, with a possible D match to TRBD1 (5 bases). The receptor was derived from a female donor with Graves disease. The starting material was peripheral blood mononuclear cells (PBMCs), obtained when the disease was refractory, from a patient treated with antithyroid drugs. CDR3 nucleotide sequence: TGTGCCAGCAGCTTCCTGCAAGGGGACGAGCAGTACTTC. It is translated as CASSFLQGDEQYF.